Listed below are T cell receptor beta chains from one sample, sequenced in a study of spatial heterogeneity in lung cancer. TCRdb reanalysed the 5' RACE reads using MiXCR and keeps one entry per CDR3 protein. Altogether fewer than 55,000 distinct CDR3 sequences are present, less than 9.5% being singletons, with the ten largest covering around 38%. The sample here was PBMCs, taken at follow-up. The receptors originated from a female donor with early-stage non-small cell lung cancer. Each CDR3 is given with its conserved first and last residue. The order of the fields is CDR3 protein, CDR3 DNA, D gene, J gene, clone size, V gene. D genes are given only for firm matches. The listing skips clone size in some rows; elsewhere it reads once, few, many or a size class.

CDR3: CASSVGQGNDNEQFF
DNA: TGTGCCAGCAGCGTAGGTCAGGGGAATGACAATGAGCAGTTCTTC
D: NA
J: TRBJ2-1
size: NA
V: TRBV9

CDR3: CASSLADGRDPYEQYF
DNA: TGTGCCAGCAGCTTAGCGGACGGGCGGGACCCCTACGAGCAGTACTTC
D: NA
J: TRBJ2-7
size: many
V: TRBV7-9

CDR3: CASRPTGTETQYF
DNA: TGTGCCAGCAGACCCACAGGGACGGAGACCCAGTACTTC
D: NA
J: TRBJ2-5
size: NA
V: TRBV6-2/TRBV6-3

CDR3: CASSPTSGGAGELFF
DNA: TGTGCCAGCAGCCCGACTAGCGGGGGAGCCGGGGAGCTGTTTTTT
D: TRBD2
J: TRBJ2-2
size: many
V: TRBV12-3/TRBV12-4

CDR3: CASSYPTSTLASSYEQYF
DNA: TGTGCCAGCAGTTACCCGACTTCAACCCTGGCTAGCTCCTACGAGCAGTACTTC
D: NA
J: TRBJ2-7
size: few
V: TRBV6-2/TRBV6-3

CDR3: CASNWDGSNTEAFF
DNA: TGCGCCAGCAATTGGGACGGCTCTAACACTGAAGCTTTCTTT
D: NA
J: TRBJ1-1
size: NA
V: TRBV10-2

CDR3: CSAREPTLGYEQYF
DNA: TGCAGTGCTAGAGAGCCTACACTAGGCTACGAGCAGTACTTC
D: NA
J: TRBJ2-7
size: NA
V: TRBV20-1

CDR3: CASSWVAVQSSYEQYF
DNA: TGTGCCAGCAGCTGGGTGGCAGTACAGAGCTCCTACGAGCAGTACTTC
D: NA
J: TRBJ2-7
size: NA
V: TRBV7-2

CDR3: CASSGQGYEQYF
DNA: TGTGCCAGCTCAGGACAGGGGTACGAGCAGTACTTC
D: TRBD1
J: TRBJ2-7
size: many
V: TRBV18

CDR3: CASILKGTQYF
DNA: TGTGCCAGCATTCTCAAGGGGACCCAGTACTTC
D: NA
J: TRBJ2-5
size: many
V: TRBV5-6

CDR3: CASSRGQGRSGTEAFF
DNA: TGTGCCAGCAGCCGGGGACAGGGGCGTTCGGGCACTGAAGCTTTCTTT
D: TRBD1
J: TRBJ1-1
size: many
V: TRBV5-4

CDR3: CASSAQYGANVLTF
DNA: TGTGCCAGCAGCGCGCAGTACGGGGCCAACGTCCTGACTTTC
D: NA
J: TRBJ2-6
size: many
V: TRBV9

CDR3: CASSPRQGSASSYEQYF
DNA: TGTGCCAGCAGTCCCCGACAGGGGTCGGCCAGCTCCTACGAGCAGTACTTC
D: TRBD1
J: TRBJ2-7
size: many
V: TRBV27